This TCR beta chain was found in a study of radiotherapy plus CTLA-4 blockade in lung cancer listed by TCRdb under 2018. Describing the broader study: Among enrolled patients, under 20% had an objective response and roughly 31% reached disease control. The paper's findings and limits, for the study overall: After treatment with radiotherapy and ipilimumab, TCR clones that came from tumors expanded in the peripheral blood. The strongest predictors of response, as reported, were early dynamic changes in blood T cell clones along with a rise in serum interferon-beta after radiation.

Note on this clone: Its target antigen remains unknown. Base quality data are lacking; no much larger clone is found one base away.

The library was made by the immunoSEQ multiplex PCR assay. TCRdb retrieved this table from immuneACCESS and kept in-frame rearrangements only. Not all clones are present; in checked studies, unresolved V genes account for under half, and no reason is known for the remainder. The sample contains 35,000 or so clones, more than 80% of them found a single time. Clones ranked in the top ten supply 5% to 7.5% of the sample. In this study, focal radiation therapy paired with CTLA-4 blockade (ipilimumab) was tested in patients who had chemo-refractory metastatic non-small-cell lung cancer. At the junction V is shortened by 7 bases and J by 1 base, with 5 bases in between. There are 13 amino acids in the CDR3, from cysteine to phenylalanine inclusive. This entry keeps only the CDR3 DNA: 39 bases, framed from base 1. CDR1 ENHRY and CDR2 SYGVKD were looked up in the germline V gene.

The sequencing used peripheral blood, collected from a patient treated with radiotherapy plus ipilimumab. The rearrangement joined TRBV10-3 to TRBJ2-6, with no D gene named confidently. The clonotype was recovered from a human donor with non-small cell lung cancer who had stable disease on radiotherapy plus ipilimumab. The CDR3 in this case is CAITPSGANVLTF. The nucleotide sequence is given as TGTGCCATCACCCCGTCTGGGGCCAACGTCCTGACTTTC.